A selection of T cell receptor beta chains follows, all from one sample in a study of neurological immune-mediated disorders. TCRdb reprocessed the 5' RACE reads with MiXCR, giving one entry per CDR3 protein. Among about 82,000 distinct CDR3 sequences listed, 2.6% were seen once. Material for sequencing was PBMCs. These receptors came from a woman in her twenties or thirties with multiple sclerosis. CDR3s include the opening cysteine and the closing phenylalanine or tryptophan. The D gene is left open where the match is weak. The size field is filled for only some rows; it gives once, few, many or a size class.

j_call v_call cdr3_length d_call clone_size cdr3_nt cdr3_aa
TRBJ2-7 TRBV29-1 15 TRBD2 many TGCAGCGTTGTGCACTTAGCGGGAGGCAAAAATGAGCAGTACTTC CSVVHLAGGKNEQYF
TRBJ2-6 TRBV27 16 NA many TGTGCCAGCAGTTTCCTCGGCGGGTCTGGGGCCAACGTCCTGACTTTC CASSFLGGSGANVLTF
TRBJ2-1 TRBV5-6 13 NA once TGTGCCAGCAGCTTTTTGCCGGGCAGTGAGCAGTTCTTC CASSFLPGSEQFF
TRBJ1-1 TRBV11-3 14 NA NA TGTGCCAGCAGTAGGTTTGGGGGCAGCACTGAAGCTTTCTTT CASSRFGGSTEAFF
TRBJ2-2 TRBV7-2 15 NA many TGTGCCAGCAGCTTAGGGGGGTCCAGCACCGGGGAGCTGTTTTTT CASSLGGSSTGELFF
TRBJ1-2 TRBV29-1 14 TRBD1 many TGCAGCGTTGACCTCCGGGACAGGGATCAAGGCTACACCTTC CSVDLRDRDQGYTF
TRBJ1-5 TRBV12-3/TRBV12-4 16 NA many TGTGCCAGCAGTTCTCCCCTCTTAGCGGATAATCAGCCCCAGCATTTT CASSSPLLADNQPQHF
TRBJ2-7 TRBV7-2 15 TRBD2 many TGTGCCAGCAGCTTATGGACTAGCATTGGATACGAGCAGTACTTC CASSLWTSIGYEQYF
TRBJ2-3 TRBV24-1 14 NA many TGTGCCACCAGAATTGAGAGAGAGAAGAGTACGCAGTATTTT CATRIEREKSTQYF
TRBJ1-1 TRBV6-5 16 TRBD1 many TGTGCCAGCAGCCTCGGGACAGTCCAGACGAACACTGAAGCTTTCTTT CASSLGTVQTNTEAFF